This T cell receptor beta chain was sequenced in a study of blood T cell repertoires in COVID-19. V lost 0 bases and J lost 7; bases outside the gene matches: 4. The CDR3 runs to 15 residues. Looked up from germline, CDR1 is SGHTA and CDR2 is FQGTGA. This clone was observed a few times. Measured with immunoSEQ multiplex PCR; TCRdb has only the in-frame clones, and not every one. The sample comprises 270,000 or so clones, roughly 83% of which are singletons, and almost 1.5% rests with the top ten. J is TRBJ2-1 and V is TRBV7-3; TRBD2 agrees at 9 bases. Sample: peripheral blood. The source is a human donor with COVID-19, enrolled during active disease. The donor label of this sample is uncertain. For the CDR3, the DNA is TGTGCCAGCAGCTTAACTAGCGGGAGATCGAATGAGCAGTTCTTC. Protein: CASSLTSGRSNEQFF.